This T cell receptor (beta chain) was found in a study of cytomegalovirus exposure and HLA in healthy donors. The overall study: Out of about 410 genotyped donors, about 80% belonged to the Caucasian-associated ancestry cluster. Overall study results and limits: By HLA locus, TCR association rates varied in a later analysis, with DRB1 showing the most and HLA-C the fewest.

Turning to this clone: Its antigen is unidentified.

PCR used 60 Vbeta primers and 13 Jbeta primers. Authors' data handling: In a later analysis, of 70 million to 85 million unique beta chains, about 12 million appeared in at least two donors. Data came from immunoSEQ multiplex PCR; TCRdb stores just in-frame clones and leaves some out. V and J calls and clone size are given by that table; D and trimming were obtained from the DNA. The data hold more than 65,000 clones, with 65% to 70% observed a single time. This CDR3 comprises 16 residues. The germline CDR1 and CDR2 sequences are SGHRS and YFSETQ. Germline trimming cut 3 bases from V and 4 bases from J; bases unmatched to any gene: 10.

The sequence was obtained from a woman aged 45 to 65 in good health and CMV-seropositive. The V call is TRBV5-1, the J call TRBJ1-2, with 9 bases aligning to TRBD1. Sequencing used PBMCs. CDR3 bases: TGCGCCAGCAGCTCCGGGACAGGGATCCGGCTCTATGGCTACACCTTC. This gives the protein CASSSGTGIRLYGYTF.